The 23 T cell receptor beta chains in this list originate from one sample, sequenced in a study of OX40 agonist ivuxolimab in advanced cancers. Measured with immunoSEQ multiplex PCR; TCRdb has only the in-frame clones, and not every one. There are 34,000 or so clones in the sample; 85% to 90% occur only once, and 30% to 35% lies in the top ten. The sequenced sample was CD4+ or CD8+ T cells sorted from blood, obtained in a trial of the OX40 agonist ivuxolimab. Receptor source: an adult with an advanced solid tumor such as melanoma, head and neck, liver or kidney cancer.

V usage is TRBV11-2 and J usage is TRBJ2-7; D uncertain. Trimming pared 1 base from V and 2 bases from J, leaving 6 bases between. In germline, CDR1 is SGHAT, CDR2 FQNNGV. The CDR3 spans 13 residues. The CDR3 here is CASSLVSAYEQYF. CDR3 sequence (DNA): TGTGCCAGCAGCTTAGTGTCAGCCTACGAGCAGTACTTC.

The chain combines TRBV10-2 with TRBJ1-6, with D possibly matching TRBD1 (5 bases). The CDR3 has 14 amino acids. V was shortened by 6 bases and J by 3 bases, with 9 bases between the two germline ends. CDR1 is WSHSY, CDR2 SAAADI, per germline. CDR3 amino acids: CASRLTDYNSPLHF. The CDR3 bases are TGCGCCAGCAGACTGACAGACTATAATTCACCCCTCCACTTT.

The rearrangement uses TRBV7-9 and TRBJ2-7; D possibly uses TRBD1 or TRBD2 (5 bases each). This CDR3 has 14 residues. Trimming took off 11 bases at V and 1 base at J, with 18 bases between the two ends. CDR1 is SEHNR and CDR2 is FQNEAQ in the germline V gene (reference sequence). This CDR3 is CAAEIRGGSYEQYF. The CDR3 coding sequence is TGTGCCGCCGAGATAAGGGGCGGGTCCTACGAGCAGTACTTC.

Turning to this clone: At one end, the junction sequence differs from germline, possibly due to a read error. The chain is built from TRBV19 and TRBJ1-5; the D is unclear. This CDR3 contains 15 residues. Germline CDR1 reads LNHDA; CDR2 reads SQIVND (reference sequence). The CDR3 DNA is TGTGCCAGTAGATTAGTGCCATTTGGCAAGCAGCCCCAGCATTTT. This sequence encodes CASRLVPFGKQPQHF.

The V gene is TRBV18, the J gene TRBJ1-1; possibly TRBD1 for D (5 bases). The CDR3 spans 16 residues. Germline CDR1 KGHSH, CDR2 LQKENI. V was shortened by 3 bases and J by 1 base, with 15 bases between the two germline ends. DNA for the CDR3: TGTGCCAGCTCACCCTTACGGCTTCAGGGGAACACTGAAGCTTTCTTT. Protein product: CASSPLRLQGNTEAFF.

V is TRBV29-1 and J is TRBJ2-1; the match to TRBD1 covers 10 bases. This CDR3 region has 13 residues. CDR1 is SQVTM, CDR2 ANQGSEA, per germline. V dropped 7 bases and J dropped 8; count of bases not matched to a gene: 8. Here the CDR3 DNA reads TGCAGCGCAAGGGACAGGGGAGGCGATGAGCAGTTCTTC. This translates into CSARDRGGDEQFF.

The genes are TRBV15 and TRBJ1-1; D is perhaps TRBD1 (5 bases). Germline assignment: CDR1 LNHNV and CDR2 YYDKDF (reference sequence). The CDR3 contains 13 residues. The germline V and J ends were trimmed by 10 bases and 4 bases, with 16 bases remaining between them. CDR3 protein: CASQGARSTEAFF. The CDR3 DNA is TGTGCCAGTCAGGGTGCACGTAGCACTGAAGCTTTCTTT. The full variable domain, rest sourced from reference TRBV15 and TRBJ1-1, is DAMVIQNPRYQVTQFGKPVTLSCSQTLNHNVMYWYQQKSSQAPKLLFHYYDKDFNNEADTPDNFQSRRPNTSFCFLDIRSPGLGDTAMYLCASQGARSTEAFFGQGTRLTVV.

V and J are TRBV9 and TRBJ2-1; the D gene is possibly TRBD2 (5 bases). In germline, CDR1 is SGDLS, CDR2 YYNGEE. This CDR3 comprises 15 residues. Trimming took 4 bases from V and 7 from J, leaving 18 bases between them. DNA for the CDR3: TGTGCCAGCAGCCCCCCCCGGGGAGCGGATAATGAGCAGTTCTTC. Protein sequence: CASSPPRGADNEQFF.

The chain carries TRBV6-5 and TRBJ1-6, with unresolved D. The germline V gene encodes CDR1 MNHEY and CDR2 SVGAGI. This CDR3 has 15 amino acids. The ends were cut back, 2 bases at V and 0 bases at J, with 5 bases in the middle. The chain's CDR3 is CASSYRFSYNSPLHF. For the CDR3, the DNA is TGTGCCAGCAGTTACAGGTTCTCCTATAATTCACCCCTCCACTTT.

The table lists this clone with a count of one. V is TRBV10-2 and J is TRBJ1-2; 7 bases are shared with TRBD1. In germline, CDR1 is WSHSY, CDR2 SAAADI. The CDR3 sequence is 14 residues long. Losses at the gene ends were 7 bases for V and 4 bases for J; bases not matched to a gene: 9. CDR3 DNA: TGCGCCAGCACGTTTTCGGGACAGATCTATGGCTACACCTTC. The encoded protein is CASTFSGQIYGYTF.

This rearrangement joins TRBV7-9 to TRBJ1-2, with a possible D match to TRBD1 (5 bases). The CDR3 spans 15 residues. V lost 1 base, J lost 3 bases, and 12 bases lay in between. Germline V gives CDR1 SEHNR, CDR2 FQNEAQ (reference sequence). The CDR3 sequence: CASSLVGGVDYGYTF. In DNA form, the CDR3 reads TGTGCCAGCAGCTTAGTCGGAGGGGTCGACTATGGCTACACCTTC.

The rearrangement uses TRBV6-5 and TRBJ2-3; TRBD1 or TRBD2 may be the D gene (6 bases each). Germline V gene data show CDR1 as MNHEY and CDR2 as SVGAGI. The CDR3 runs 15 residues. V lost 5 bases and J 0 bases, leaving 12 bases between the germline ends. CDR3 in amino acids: CASSRGTYSTDTQYF. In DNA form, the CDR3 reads TGTGCCAGCAGTCGCGGGACATATAGCACAGATACGCAGTATTTT.

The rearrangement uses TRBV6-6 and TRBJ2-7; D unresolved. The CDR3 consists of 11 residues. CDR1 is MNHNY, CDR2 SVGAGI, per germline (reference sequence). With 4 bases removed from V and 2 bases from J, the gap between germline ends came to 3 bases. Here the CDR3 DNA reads TGTGCCAGCAGTTTAACCTACGAGCAGTACTTC. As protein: CASSLTYEQYF.

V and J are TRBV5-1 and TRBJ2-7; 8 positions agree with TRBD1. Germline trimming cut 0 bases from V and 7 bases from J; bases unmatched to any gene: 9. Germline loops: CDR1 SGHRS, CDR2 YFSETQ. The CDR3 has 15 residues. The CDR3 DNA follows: TGCGCCAGCAGCTTGGTCTCAGGGGGCGCGGGGGAGCAGTACTTC. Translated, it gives CASSLVSGGAGEQYF. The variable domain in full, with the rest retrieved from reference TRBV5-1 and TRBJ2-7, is KAGVTQTPRYLIKTRGQQVTLSCSPISGHRSVSWYQQTPGQGLQFLFEYFSETQRNKGNFPGRFSGRQFSNSRSEMNVSTLELGDSALYLCASSLVSGGAGEQYFGPGTRLTVT.

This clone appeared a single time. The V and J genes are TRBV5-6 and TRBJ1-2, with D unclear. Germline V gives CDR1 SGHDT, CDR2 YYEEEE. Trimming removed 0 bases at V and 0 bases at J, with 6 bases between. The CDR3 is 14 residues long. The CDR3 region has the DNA TGTGCCAGCAGCTTGGAGGCAGCTAACTATGGCTACACCTTC. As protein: CASSLEAANYGYTF.

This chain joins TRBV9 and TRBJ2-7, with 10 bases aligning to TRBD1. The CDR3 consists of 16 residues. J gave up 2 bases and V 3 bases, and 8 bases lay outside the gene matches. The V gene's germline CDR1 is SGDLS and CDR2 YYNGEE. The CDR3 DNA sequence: TGTGCCAGCAGCGCCGGGTGGGGACAGGGGACCTACGAGCAGTACTTC. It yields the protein CASSAGWGQGTYEQYF.

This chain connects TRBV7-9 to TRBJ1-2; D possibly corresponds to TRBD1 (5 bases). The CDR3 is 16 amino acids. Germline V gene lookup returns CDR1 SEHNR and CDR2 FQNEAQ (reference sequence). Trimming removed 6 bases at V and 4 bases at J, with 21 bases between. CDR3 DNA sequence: TGTGCCAGCAGACCCGAGGGGCCCCTGCGGGGCTATGGCTACACCTTC. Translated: CASRPEGPLRGYGYTF.

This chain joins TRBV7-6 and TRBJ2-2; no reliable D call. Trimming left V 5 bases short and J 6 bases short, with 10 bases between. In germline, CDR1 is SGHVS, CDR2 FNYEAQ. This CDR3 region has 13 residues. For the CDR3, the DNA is TGTGCCAGCAGCACCGTCACCCCCGGGGAGCTGTTTTTT. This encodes CASSTVTPGELFF.

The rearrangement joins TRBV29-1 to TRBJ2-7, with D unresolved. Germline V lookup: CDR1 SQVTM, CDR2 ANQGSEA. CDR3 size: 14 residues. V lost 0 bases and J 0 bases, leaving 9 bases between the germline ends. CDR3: CSVEDNKNSYEQYF. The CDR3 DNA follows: TGCAGCGTTGAAGATAACAAAAACTCCTACGAGCAGTACTTC.

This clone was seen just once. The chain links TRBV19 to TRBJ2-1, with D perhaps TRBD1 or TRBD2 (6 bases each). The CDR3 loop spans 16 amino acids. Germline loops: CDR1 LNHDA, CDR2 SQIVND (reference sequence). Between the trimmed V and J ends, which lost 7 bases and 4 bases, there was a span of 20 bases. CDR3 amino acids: CASTPGRGDGYNEQFF. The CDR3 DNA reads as TGTGCCAGTACCCCCGGTAGGGGGGACGGTTACAATGAGCAGTTCTTC.

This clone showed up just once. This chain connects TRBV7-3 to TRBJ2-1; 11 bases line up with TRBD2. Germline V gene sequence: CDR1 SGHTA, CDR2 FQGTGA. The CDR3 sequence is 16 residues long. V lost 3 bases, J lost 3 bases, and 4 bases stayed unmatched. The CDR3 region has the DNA TGTGCCAGCAGCTTGCCTCTAGCGGGGGGCTACAATGAGCAGTTCTTC. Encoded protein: CASSLPLAGGYNEQFF.

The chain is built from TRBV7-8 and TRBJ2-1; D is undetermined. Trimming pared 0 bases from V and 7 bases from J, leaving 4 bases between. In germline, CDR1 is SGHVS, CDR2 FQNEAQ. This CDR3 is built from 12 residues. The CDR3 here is CASSLAVNEQFF. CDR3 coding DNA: TGTGCCAGCAGCTTAGCGGTAAATGAGCAGTTCTTC.

The CDR3 protein is CASSVSGNEQFF. CDR3 coding DNA: TGTGCCAGCAGCGTATCCGGCAATGAGCAGTTCTTC. J is TRBJ2-1 and V is TRBV9, with D unresolved. CDR1 and CDR2 from the germline V gene are SGDLS and YYNGEE. The V end lost 1 base, the J end lost 6 bases, and 5 bases lay between the germline ends. This CDR3 is built from 12 residues.